This TCR beta chain comes out of a study of T-cell memory formation after mild COVID-19. Study-level findings and limits: The main location of contracting CD4+ clones was CM and EM, and that of contracting CD8+ clones was EMRA.

This clonotype was seen many times. Its antigen is as yet unknown. TCRdb re-analysed the 5' RACE reads in MiXCR, keeping a single row per CDR3 protein. Among 200,000 or so distinct CDR3 sequences, around 20% were seen once, and the ten largest hold roughly 2.3%. The clonotype was recovered from an adult woman who had mild COVID-19 (a few samples of this study predate the infection). Cell type and time point are not known. Source material: PBMCs or a T cell subset sorted from them (not recorded which).

The CDR3 nucleotides read TGTGCCAGCAGCTCCTACTTAGGGGAGCAGTACTTC. Encoded protein: CASSSYLGEQYF. The chain links TRBV7-2 to TRBJ2-7, with D unresolved. The V and J ends lost 4 bases and 7 bases respectively, with 11 bases between them. The CDR3 contains 12 residues. Germline CDR1 reads SGHTA; CDR2 reads FQGNSA.